This T cell receptor (beta chain) was found in a study of shared clonotypes between healthy human individuals. Study-wide findings and caveats: Naive CD4 clonotypes were shared across several donors at roughly 5%.

In the case of this clone: The antigen remains unidentified.

Per the study methods: ImmunoSEQ supplied junction-only sequences lacking quality scores, so filtering was different. The assay was immunoSEQ multiplex PCR, and TCRdb's table has in-frame clones only and misses some. That table supplies the V and J calls and clone size; D and trimming were determined from the DNA. The sample yields 600,000 or so clones, approximately 95% seen once. Naive CD8 cells, CD45RO-negative and positively selected for CCR7, excluded terminally differentiated effector memory CD45RA+ cells. The CDR3 contains 15 residues. V shed 4 bases and J shed 2 bases, with 15 bases lying between them. Per germline, CDR1 SEHNR and CDR2 FQNEAQ (reference sequence).

The sequence was obtained from a woman under 40 in good health. The V call is TRBV7-9, the J call TRBJ2-7; tentatively, D is TRBD1 or TRBD2 (5 bases each). The source material was naive CD8+ T cells sorted from blood. CDR3 loop: CASSSRDRDTYEQYF. CDR3 coding DNA: TGTGCCAGCAGCTCCCGGGACCGAGATACCTACGAGCAGTACTTC.